This T cell receptor beta chain was documented in a study of control samples from healthy donors and cancer patients. Germline V CDR1 and CDR2: SGDLS, YYNGEE. The CDR3 sequence is 14 residues long. Method: immunoSEQ multiplex PCR; TCRdb's copy keeps in-frame clones and lacks some. Among approximately 170,000 clones listed, about 93% were seen once. To note about this clone: The junction does not match germline at one end; this may be a read error. At the DNA level, this CDR3 is encoded by other sequences in the same sample as well.

The TCR originated in an older woman in good health. The material sequenced was blood. The chain joins TRBV9 to TRBJ1-6; TRBD1 aligns across 10 bases. CDR3 region: CASSVGQGGSPLHF. CDR3 DNA sequence: TGTGCCAGTAGCGTAGGACAGGGGGGATCACCCCTCCACTTT. Combining the CDR3 with reference TRBV9 and TRBJ1-6 gives the whole variable domain DSGVTQTPKHLITATGQRVTLRCSPRSGDLSVYWYQQSLDQGLQFLIQYYNGEERAKGNILERFSAQQFPDLHSELNLSSLELGDSALYFCASSVGQGGSPLHFGNGTRLTVT.